The 14 T cell receptor beta chains below come from one sample, sequenced in a study of Ad26.COV2.S vaccination and SARS-CoV-2 variants. TCRdb's table, derived via immunoSEQ multiplex PCR, lists solely in-frame clones and lacks some. Among roughly 410,000 clones listed, 83% were seen once. This sample's treatment: roughly 18 received Ad26.COV2.S at low or high dose, single or two shots; several received placebo; per-sample allocation not given. Day 63 after the first injection of vaccine or placebo was the sampling time. The sequencing here drew on peripheral blood, taken in a trial of Ad26.COV2.S vaccine versus placebo. All receptors come from a person aged 18 to 59 who received the Ad26.COV2.S COVID-19 vaccine or a placebo.

The rearrangement uses TRBV29-1 and TRBJ2-1; TRBD1 agrees at 8 bases. Germline V gene lookup returns CDR1 SQVTM and CDR2 ANQGSEA. The CDR3 loop spans 13 amino acids. The V and J ends lost 5 bases and 6 bases, in that order; junction bases with no gene match: 6. CDR3 sequence (DNA): TGCAGCGTTCAGGGGGCGTCTGGCAATGAGCAGTTCTTC. Protein product: CSVQGASGNEQFF.

This chain uses TRBV29-1 with TRBJ1-5; D is perhaps TRBD1 (6 bases). Germline V gives CDR1 SQVTM, CDR2 ANQGSEA. Trimming cost V 6 bases and J 3 bases, with 12 bases left between them. The CDR3 runs to 13 residues. The CDR3 here is CSVSQGFNQPQHF. DNA of the CDR3: TGCAGCGTCTCACAGGGTTTCAATCAGCCCCAGCATTTT.

This chain connects TRBV19 to TRBJ1-1; D may be TRBD1 (5 bases). The CDR3 contains 13 residues. The germline gives CDR1 LNHDA, CDR2 SQIVND (reference sequence). V lost 7 bases and J 6 bases, leaving 15 bases between the germline ends. The CDR3 is CASTGRGWSEAFF. DNA for the CDR3: TGTGCCAGTACCGGGAGGGGATGGTCTGAAGCTTTCTTT.

V gene TRBV19 combines with J gene TRBJ2-1, with D unclear. The V gene lost 3 bases and the J gene lost 2 bases, with 11 bases spanning the gap. The CDR3 consists of 15 residues. Germline V gene lookup returns CDR1 LNHDA and CDR2 SQIVND (reference sequence). The CDR3 nucleotides are TGTGCCAGTAGTATCGGAGCTCACCCCTACAATGAGCAGTTCTTC. This encodes CASSIGAHPYNEQFF.

This clone was seen once. As DNA, the CDR3 is TGTGCCAGTAGTATCTTCTCAGGGGGCAGGAATTCACCCCTCCACTTT. This encodes CASSIFSGGRNSPLHF. The rearrangement joins TRBV19 to TRBJ1-6; TRBD1 agrees at 8 bases. The trim removed 3 bases at V and 7 bases at J, leaving 8 bases unmatched. This CDR3 spans 16 amino acids. The germline V gene encodes CDR1 LNHDA and CDR2 SQIVND (reference sequence). Full variable domain (rest looked up from reference TRBV19 and TRBJ1-6): DGGITQSPKYLFRKEGQNVTLSCEQNLNHDAMYWYRQDPGQGLRLIYYSQIVNDFQKGDIAEGYSVSREKKESFPLTVTSAQKNPTAFYLCASSIFSGGRNSPLHFGNGTRLTVT.

The J gene is TRBJ2-1, the V gene TRBV5-1; 9 positions match TRBD2. The CDR3 is 14 amino acids. Trimming removed 4 bases from V and 8 bases from J; junction bases left unmatched: 7. Germline CDR1 reads SGHRS; CDR2 reads YFSETQ. The CDR3 DNA is TGCGCCAGCAGCCCGACTAGCGGATGGGATGAGCAGTTCTTC. It specifies CASSPTSGWDEQFF.

This chain uses TRBV5-1 with TRBJ2-1, with D perhaps TRBD2 (5 bases). This CDR3 region has 15 residues. Looked up from germline, CDR1 is SGHRS and CDR2 is YFSETQ. Deletions cut 1 base from V and 2 bases from J, with 10 bases between. The CDR3 DNA sequence: TGCGCCAGCAGCTTGAACCAGCGGACCTACAATGAGCAGTTCTTC. The encoded protein is CASSLNQRTYNEQFF.

CDR3 sequence (DNA): TGTGCCAGCAGCCGACCGGGCAATACGCAGTATTTT. Translating gives CASSRPGNTQYF. The V and J genes are TRBV3-1 (or the pseudogene TRBV3-2) and TRBJ2-3; D remains ambiguous. This CDR3 has 12 residues. Germline CDR1 is LGHDT and CDR2 is YNNKEL (reference sequence). The V gene lost 4 bases and the J gene lost 7 bases, with 9 bases spanning the gap.

The chain links TRBV15 to TRBJ1-2, with D possibly being TRBD1 (6 bases). CDR1 and CDR2 from the germline V gene are LNHNV and YYDKDF (reference sequence). The V and J ends lost 1 base and 0 bases respectively, with 9 bases between them. This CDR3 is 15 amino acids long. CDR3 nucleotide sequence: TGTGCCACCAGCAGAGGCAGACAGGCTAACTATGGCTACACCTTC. This sequence encodes CATSRGRQANYGYTF.

In its sample, this clone was seen a few times. The chain is built from TRBV7-8 and TRBJ1-2, with D hard to call. The CDR3 runs to 12 residues. Germline assignment: CDR1 SGHVS and CDR2 FQNEAQ. V lost 5 bases, J lost 5 bases, and 9 bases lay in between. The CDR3 region has the DNA TGTGCCAGCAGCCTCGACCAATATGGCTACACCTTC. Protein sequence: CASSLDQYGYTF.

The chain uses TRBV7-7 and TRBJ1-2; maybe TRBD1 (5 bases). The germline gives CDR1 SSHAT, CDR2 FNYEAQ (reference sequence). Trimming stripped 4 bases from V and 3 bases from J, with 21 bases between. The CDR3 runs to 17 residues. The CDR3 loop reads CASSYRDEFTCDYGYTF. The CDR3 nucleotides read TGTGCCAGCAGCTACCGGGACGAATTCACATGTGACTATGGCTACACCTTC.

The chain uses TRBV12-3 or TRBV12-4 and TRBJ1-4; D is unresolved. CDR3 length equals 12 residues. V dropped 8 bases and J dropped 5 bases, with 9 bases sitting between them. The DNA of the CDR3 is TGTGCCAGCCCCGAGGGAAATGAAAAACTGTTTTTT. Amino acids: CASPEGNEKLFF.

The chain employs TRBV6-5 and TRBJ2-3, with D perhaps matching TRBD1 or TRBD2 (6 bases each). Trimming shortened V by 6 bases and J by 4 bases, and 11 bases separated the two germline ends. Germline CDR1 and CDR2: MNHEY and SVGAGI. This CDR3 contains 13 residues. As DNA, the CDR3 is TGTGCCAGCAGCTCGGGGGCACCAGATACGCAGTATTTT. Protein product: CASSSGAPDTQYF.

The chain is built from TRBV5-4 and TRBJ1-2, with a tentative D call TRBD1 (5 bases). Germline V lookup: CDR1 SGHNT, CDR2 YYREEE (reference sequence). This CDR3 contains 15 residues. Trimming left V 3 bases short and J 6 bases short, with 18 bases between. CDR3 DNA: TGTGCCAGCAGCTCACCGGGATTTCGGGGGGATGGCTACACCTTC. This translates into CASSSPGFRGDGYTF.